Each of the 30 T cell receptor beta chains below was sequenced from the same sample in a study of blood T cell repertoires in COVID-19. Sequencing was performed with immunoSEQ multiplex PCR; in TCRdb, only in-frame clones are kept and a portion is missing. This table holds roughly 190,000 clones, approximately 79% found once. Sequences were obtained from PBMCs or T cells enriched from blood (not recorded which). These receptors were obtained from a woman aged 55-69 years with acute COVID-19.

The V and J genes are TRBV6-2 or TRBV6-3 and TRBJ2-1; 10 bases agree with TRBD2. The CDR3 length is 17 residues. CDR1 is MNHEY and CDR2 is SVGEGT in the germline V gene. Losses at the gene ends were 4 bases for V and 10 bases for J; bases not matched to a gene: 16. The CDR3 sequence: CASSSPSLAGVRREQFF. Here the CDR3 DNA reads TGTGCCAGCAGTTCGCCTAGCCTAGCGGGAGTACGTAGGGAGCAGTTCTTC.

Comments on this clone: Other DNA sequences in this specimen translate into the identical CDR3. The chain couples TRBV18 to TRBJ1-4; maybe TRBD1 (5 bases). The CDR3 consists of 14 residues. Germline V gene sequence: CDR1 KGHSH, CDR2 LQKENI. Between the trimmed V and J ends, which lost 2 bases and 7 bases, there was a span of 11 bases. CDR3 protein: CASSPGGGGEKLFF. The DNA for the CDR3 is TGTGCCAGCTCACCAGGCGGGGGAGGTGAAAAACTGTTTTTT.

The sample holds a few counts of this clone. The chain joins TRBV18 to TRBJ2-5, with D unresolved. The CDR3 spans 11 residues. Germline V CDR1 and CDR2: KGHSH, LQKENI. V was clipped by 6 bases and J by 1 base, with 3 bases between them. The CDR3 sequence: CASSIQETQYF. CDR3 DNA sequence: TGTGCCAGCTCTATCCAAGAGACCCAGTACTTC.

V gene TRBV7-2 combines with J gene TRBJ1-5, with D perhaps matching TRBD1 (5 bases). CDR1 SGHTA and CDR2 FQGNSA come from the germline V gene. This CDR3 has 15 residues. V gave up 3 bases and J gave up 4 bases, with 13 bases separating them. For the CDR3, the DNA is TGTGCCAGCAGCTTTAGGGGAGGCGGGAATCAGCCCCAGCATTTT. This encodes CASSFRGGGNQPQHF.

This clone was counted a single time. This chain uses TRBV7-2 with TRBJ1-2, with 12 bases lining up with TRBD1. Trimming removed 5 bases from V and 2 bases from J; junction bases left unmatched: 9. Germline assignment: CDR1 SGHTA and CDR2 FQGNSA. The CDR3 contains 17 residues. The CDR3 DNA follows: TGTGCCAGCAGCGTGTTCGGGACAGGGGGCGAGAACTATGGCTACACCTTC. This gives the protein CASSVFGTGGENYGYTF.

This chain uses TRBV2 with TRBJ1-2; TRBD1 might be the D (5 bases). The CDR3 length is 12 residues. Germline CDR1 is SNHLY and CDR2 is FYNNEI. V shed 6 bases and J shed 5 bases, with 10 bases lying between them. The CDR3 DNA reads as TGTGCCAGCAGCCCCCAGGGTTATGGCTACACCTTC. It yields the protein CASSPQGYGYTF.

The CDR3 coding sequence is TGCAGTGCTAGACAAGGAAACACCATATATTTT. Translating it yields CSARQGNTIYF. The chain carries TRBV20-1 and TRBJ1-3; D is undetermined. The V gene lost 2 bases and the J gene lost 4 bases, with 3 bases spanning the gap. The CDR3 consists of 11 residues. The germline V gene has CDR1 DFQATT and CDR2 SNEGSKA (reference sequence).

The sample holds one count of this clone. The CDR3 DNA reads as TGCGCCAGCAGCTTGGCCACGGGACAGGGCTCGGGTAATGAGCAGTTCTTC. Its protein is CASSLATGQGSGNEQFF. The chain has TRBV5-1 and TRBJ2-1, with TRBD1 matching 9 bases. This CDR3 has 17 amino acids. V dropped 0 bases and J dropped 7; count of bases not matched to a gene: 11. The germline V gene has CDR1 SGHRS and CDR2 YFSETQ. Drawing the rest from reference TRBV5-1 and TRBJ2-1, the complete variable domain is KAGVTQTPRYLIKTRGQQVTLSCSPISGHRSVSWYQQTPGQGLQFLFEYFSETQRNKGNFPGRFSGRQFSNSRSEMNVSTLELGDSALYLCASSLATGQGSGNEQFFGPGTRLTVL.

V and J are TRBV6-5 and TRBJ1-1; the match to TRBD1 covers 8 bases. The V gene's germline CDR1 is MNHEY and CDR2 SVGAGI. CDR3 size: 14 residues. Trimming took 6 bases from V and 5 from J; bases not matched to a gene: 8. CDR3 DNA sequence: TGTGCCAGCAGCTCCCAGGGGGCGGATACTGAAGCTTTCTTT. The encoded protein is CASSSQGADTEAFF.

The sample holds a few counts of this clone. This chain connects TRBV29-1 to TRBJ1-2; 8 nucleotides agree with TRBD1. The CDR3 contains 15 residues. Unmatched junction bases numbered 14, after V lost 4 bases and J lost 7 bases. Germline CDR1 reads SQVTM; CDR2 reads ANQGSEA. CDR3 sequence reads: CSVGTGLLLSGGYTF. The CDR3 DNA sequence: TGCAGCGTTGGGACAGGGCTCCTATTGTCGGGTGGCTACACCTTC.

The chain carries TRBV7-9 and TRBJ2-7, with TRBD1 identical over 9 bases. J gave up 2 bases and V 3 bases, and 2 bases lay outside the gene matches. This CDR3 is built from 14 residues. Germline V gene lookup returns CDR1 SEHNR and CDR2 FQNEAQ (reference sequence). The CDR3 DNA sequence: TGTGCCAGCAGCTTGGGACAGGGCGCCTACGAGCAGTACTTC. This sequence encodes CASSLGQGAYEQYF.

The chain is built from TRBV24-1 and TRBJ2-7; TRBD1 matches 10 bases. Germline V gene sequence: CDR1 KGHDR, CDR2 SFDVKD. The CDR3 is 16 residues long. The J segment lost 0 bases and the V segment lost 4 bases, leaving 5 bases of the junction unmatched. The CDR3 region has the DNA TGTGCCACCAGTGAAGAGGGACAGGGGAGCTCCTACGAGCAGTACTTC. The encoded protein is CATSEEGQGSSYEQYF.

This chain connects TRBV5-1 to TRBJ1-1, with 9 bases identical to TRBD1. V shed 2 bases, J shed 3 bases, and the junction held 5 bases outside the gene matches. The germline V gene has CDR1 SGHRS and CDR2 YFSETQ. The CDR3 sequence is 15 residues long. The CDR3: CASSFQGQGDTEAFF. CDR3 in DNA: TGCGCCAGCAGCTTCCAGGGACAGGGTGACACTGAAGCTTTCTTT.

The CDR3 DNA sequence: TGTGCCAGCAGACAGGGGGTCAATCAGCCCCAGCATTTT. As protein: CASRQGVNQPQHF. This sequence joins TRBV11-2 and TRBJ1-5, with 8 bases that match TRBD1. Germline CDR1 SGHAT, CDR2 FQNNGV. CDR3 size: 13 residues. The V and J ends lost 6 bases and 3 bases, in that order; junction bases with no gene match: 1.

This rearrangement joins TRBV7-9 to TRBJ2-7, with TRBD1 matching over 10 bases. The junction had 6 bases not matched to a gene; V was cut back by 5 bases and J by 5 bases. This CDR3 has 14 amino acids. CDR1 is SEHNR and CDR2 is FQNEAQ in the germline V gene (reference sequence). The CDR3 region is CASSLFGTGDEQYF. DNA for the CDR3: TGTGCCAGCAGCCTATTCGGGACAGGGGACGAGCAGTACTTC.

The chain joins TRBV7-6 to TRBJ1-5; 8 bases map to TRBD1. Trimming at V came to 5 bases and at J to 5 bases, leaving 8 bases not matched to a gene. The CDR3 is 15 amino acids. Germline loops: CDR1 SGHVS, CDR2 FNYEAQ. The CDR3 loop reads CASSPGQGRHQPQHF. The CDR3 coding sequence is TGTGCCAGCAGCCCAGGACAGGGTAGGCATCAGCCCCAGCATTTT.

The rearrangement uses TRBV27 and TRBJ1-5; possibly TRBD1 for D (5 bases). The germline V and J ends were trimmed by 5 bases and 2 bases, with 13 bases remaining between them. This CDR3 is built from 15 residues. CDR1 MNHEY and CDR2 SMNVEV come from the germline V gene (reference sequence). CDR3 loop: CASSGAGGGNQPQHF. In DNA form, the CDR3 reads TGTGCCAGCAGTGGCGCCGGAGGGGGCAATCAGCCCCAGCATTTT.

CDR3 amino acids: CASSEQGAIIGNEQFF. The CDR3 nucleotides are TGCGCCAGCAGTGAACAGGGGGCCATAATTGGGAATGAGCAGTTCTTC. This chain uses TRBV10-2 with TRBJ2-1, with 9 bases lining up with TRBD1. The CDR3 extends over 16 amino acids. Germline CDR1 WSHSY, CDR2 SAAADI. Trimming cost V 3 bases and J 7 bases; bases outside gene matches: 10.

This chain links TRBV19 with TRBJ1-1, with D possibly TRBD1 on 6 matching bases. CDR1 and CDR2 from the germline V gene are LNHDA and SQIVND (reference sequence). Trimming pared 3 bases from V and 4 bases from J, leaving 12 bases between. The CDR3 has 14 residues. The CDR3 DNA is TGTGCCAGTAGTATTCACAGGGAGGGCACTGAAGCTTTCTTT. It translates to CASSIHREGTEAFF.

The V and J genes are TRBV7-6 and TRBJ2-2; 7 positions match TRBD1. V trimming: 3 bases; J trimming: 4 bases; junction bases outside the gene matches: 2. Germline values: CDR1 SGHVS, CDR2 FNYEAQ. The CDR3 has 14 residues. CDR3 DNA sequence: TGTGCCAGCAGCTTGACAGGGAGCACCGGGGAGCTGTTTTTT. Translated, it gives CASSLTGSTGELFF.

This clone was observed a handful of times. The same CDR3 can be traced to other DNA sequences in this sample. The chain recombines TRBV6-5 with TRBJ1-2, with D possibly TRBD1 on 5 matching bases. The length of the CDR3 is 14 residues. CDR1 MNHEY and CDR2 SVGAGI come from the germline V gene. The germline V and J ends were trimmed by 4 bases and 5 bases, with 14 bases remaining between them. CDR3 region: CASSSPGQGYGYTF. The CDR3 coding sequence is TGTGCCAGCAGTTCCCCGGGCCAGGGTTATGGCTACACCTTC.

The V call is TRBV28, the J call TRBJ1-1, with D unresolved. V was shortened by 5 bases and J by 11 bases, with 12 bases between the two germline ends. The CDR3 loop spans 11 amino acids. Germline V gives CDR1 MDHEN, CDR2 SYDVKM. The CDR3 reads CASSTELIAFF. The CDR3 DNA reads TGTGCCAGCAGTACAGAGTTGATCGCTTTCTTT.

Concerning this clone itself: At the DNA level, this CDR3 is encoded by other sequences in the same sample as well. The V gene is TRBV19, the J gene TRBJ1-5; the D is unclear. V dropped 6 bases and J dropped 0 bases, with 12 bases sitting between them. This CDR3 has 15 amino acids. Germline assignment: CDR1 LNHDA and CDR2 SQIVND (reference sequence). CDR3 amino acids: CASSPNSNSNQPQHF. The CDR3 DNA follows: TGTGCCAGTAGCCCTAACAGCAATAGCAATCAGCCCCAGCATTTT.

The rearrangement joins TRBV18 to TRBJ2-7, with D perhaps matching TRBD2 (6 bases). The CDR3 covers 14 residues. The germline V gene encodes CDR1 KGHSH and CDR2 LQKENI. V was cut by 0 bases and J by 2 bases, with 8 bases left in between. The CDR3 nucleotides read TGTGCCAGCTCACCACCGGGACTTACCTACGAGCAGTACTTC. Its translation: CASSPPGLTYEQYF.

The chain has TRBV4-3 and TRBJ1-6; 7 nucleotides agree with TRBD1. There are 16 residues in the CDR3. The germline CDR1 and CDR2 sequences are LGHNA and YSLEER. V lost 3 bases to trimming and J lost 5 bases; unmatched junction nucleotides: 7. CDR3: CASSQHPGTDNSPLHF. DNA of the CDR3: TGCGCCAGCAGCCAGCATCCCGGGACAGATAATTCACCCCTCCACTTT.

This clone showed up just once. The chain couples TRBV3-1 (or the pseudogene TRBV3-2) to TRBJ2-2; 9 bases fit TRBD1. Looked up from germline, CDR1 is LGHDT and CDR2 is YNNKEL (reference sequence). The CDR3 loop spans 12 amino acids. With V trimmed by 4 bases and J by 11 bases, 2 bases remained unmatched. CDR3 loop: CASSPTGGELFF. In nucleotides, the CDR3 is TGTGCCAGCAGCCCAACAGGGGGCGAGCTGTTTTTT.

This clone was counted a single time. V and J are TRBV5-1 and TRBJ2-3, with D possibly TRBD1 on 5 matching bases. V lost 0 bases and J lost 0, with 8 bases in between. The CDR3 contains 15 residues. Germline CDR1 SGHRS, CDR2 YFSETQ. The DNA for the CDR3 is TGCGCCAGCAGCTTGGCAGGGAAGAGCACAGATACGCAGTATTTT. Translating gives CASSLAGKSTDTQYF.

The J gene is TRBJ2-2, the V gene TRBV28; D gene uncertain. V gave up 2 bases and J gave up 7 bases, with 2 bases separating them. This CDR3 comprises 11 residues. Germline assignment: CDR1 MDHEN and CDR2 SYDVKM. The CDR3 nucleotides are TGTGCCAGCAGTTTACACGGGGAGCTGTTTTTT. Protein product: CASSLHGELFF.

This clone was recorded only once. J is TRBJ2-5 and V is TRBV6-5; TRBD2 is a possible D gene (6 bases). This CDR3 has 16 amino acids. Deletions cut 0 bases from V and 0 bases from J, with 11 bases between. Per germline, CDR1 MNHEY and CDR2 SVGAGI. CDR3 in amino acids: CASSYSPPGDQETQYF. The CDR3 DNA sequence: TGTGCCAGCAGTTACTCTCCGCCGGGGGACCAAGAGACCCAGTACTTC.

CDR3 residues: CASPPRGSSTDTQYF. In nucleotides, the CDR3 is TGTGCCAGTCCCCCGCGAGGTTCTAGCACAGATACGCAGTATTTT. The V call is TRBV28, the J call TRBJ2-3; no firm D call. V shed 9 bases and J shed 0 bases, with 16 bases lying between them. This CDR3 spans 15 amino acids. Germline V lookup: CDR1 MDHEN, CDR2 SYDVKM.